A single sample gave rise to the 22 T cell receptor beta chains below, sequenced in a study of blood T cell repertoires in COVID-19. Data came from immunoSEQ multiplex PCR; TCRdb stores just in-frame clones and leaves some out. The sample lists about 370,000 clones; around 90% were seen once. The sequenced sample was peripheral blood. The receptors stem from a young man with active or convalescent COVID-19.

The rearrangement links TRBV27 to TRBJ2-1; 7 bases match TRBD2. Germline V CDR1 and CDR2: MNHEY, SMNVEV (reference sequence). Trimming removed 7 bases from V and 0 bases from J; junction bases left unmatched: 6. The CDR3 has 15 residues. CDR3 sequence reads: CASTLGGFSYNEQFF. DNA of the CDR3: TGTGCCAGCACTCTCGGGGGGTTCTCCTACAATGAGCAGTTCTTC.

The V gene is TRBV7-6, the J gene TRBJ1-1; 9 bases match TRBD1. The CDR3 is 15 residues long. Germline CDR1 and CDR2: SGHVS and FNYEAQ. The ends lost 1 base at V and 3 bases at J; junction bases unmatched: 3. CDR3 residues: CASSLGTGADTEAFF. In nucleotides, the CDR3 is TGTGCCAGCAGCTTAGGGACAGGGGCAGACACTGAAGCTTTCTTT.

The table lists this clone with a count of one. This chain uses TRBV19 with TRBJ1-1; D gene ambiguous. Germline CDR1 and CDR2: LNHDA and SQIVND (reference sequence). The CDR3 runs to 16 residues. V lost 3 bases, J lost 1 base, and 15 bases lay in between. The DNA for the CDR3 is TGTGCCAGTAGTATCGAGTCGGGATGGCAGAACACTGAAGCTTTCTTT. This gives the protein CASSIESGWQNTEAFF.

The genes are TRBV2 and TRBJ2-1; TRBD1 agrees at 8 bases. V was clipped by 7 bases and J by 7 bases; unmatched bases: 12. CDR1 SNHLY and CDR2 FYNNEI come from the germline V gene. The CDR3 length is 15 residues. The CDR3 DNA follows: TGTGCCAGCAAATCAGGACAGGGTGTCGTAAATGAGCAGTTCTTC. Protein: CASKSGQGVVNEQFF.

The J gene is TRBJ2-7, the V gene TRBV18; tentatively, D is TRBD1 (6 bases). Germline CDR1 and CDR2: KGHSH and LQKENI. Trimming cost V 4 bases and J 3 bases, with 16 bases left between them. The CDR3 is made up of 15 amino acids. The CDR3, as DNA: TGTGCCAGCTCACTGGGGGCATTAGGGAACTACGAGCAGTACTTC. Translating gives CASSLGALGNYEQYF.

V usage is TRBV19 and J usage is TRBJ2-5, with D unresolved. Germline loops: CDR1 LNHDA, CDR2 SQIVND (reference sequence). The V end was cut by 2 bases, the J end by 5 bases, with 18 bases between. CDR3 length: 16 residues. For the CDR3, the DNA is TGTGCCAGTAGTATAATGGCAGGTGGCCTTCGGGAGACCCAGTACTTC. This encodes CASSIMAGGLRETQYF.

V usage is TRBV5-1 and J usage is TRBJ2-1; 13 bases align to TRBD2. The CDR3 is made up of 17 amino acids. CDR1 and CDR2 (germline): SGHRS, YFSETQ. The junction had 6 bases not matched to a gene; V was cut back by 2 bases and J by 4 bases. The CDR3 region is CASSLGGTSGTYNEQFF. In DNA, the CDR3 is TGCGCCAGCAGCTTAGGCGGGACTAGCGGGACTTACAATGAGCAGTTCTTC.

This clone was observed a few times. V and J are TRBV5-4 and TRBJ1-1, with a weak D call TRBD1 (6 bases). V dropped 3 bases and J dropped 3 bases, with 15 bases sitting between them. The CDR3 sequence is 15 residues long. Germline values: CDR1 SGHNT, CDR2 YYREEE (reference sequence). The DNA for the CDR3 is TGTGCCAGCAGCTCCAGAGACAGGTGGTACACTGAAGCTTTCTTT. As protein: CASSSRDRWYTEAFF.

V is TRBV7-8 and J is TRBJ1-2, with D unclear. Germline CDR1 reads SGHVS; CDR2 reads FQNEAQ. Trimming removed 4 bases at V and 1 base at J, with 10 bases between. The CDR3 spans 14 residues. DNA for the CDR3: TGTGCCAGCAGCTGGGCCGCGAATAACTATGGCTACACCTTC. It translates to CASSWAANNYGYTF.

This sequence joins TRBV2 and TRBJ1-5, with 8 bases identical to TRBD1. This CDR3 spans 16 amino acids. Germline V gene sequence: CDR1 SNHLY, CDR2 FYNNEI. Losses at the gene ends were 3 bases for V and 6 bases for J; bases not matched to a gene: 10. CDR3 loop: CASSEGRGPGSQPQHF. The CDR3 nucleotides read TGTGCCAGCAGTGAGGGCAGGGGGCCGGGAAGTCAGCCCCAGCATTTT.

This clone was found once. This sequence joins TRBV27 and TRBJ2-7; D not certain. The CDR3 consists of 15 residues. V lost 6 bases and J 0 bases, leaving 15 bases between the germline ends. Germline lookup yields CDR1 MNHEY and CDR2 SMNVEV (reference sequence). As DNA, the CDR3 is TGTGCCAGCAGGCGGCTAGGTGGAACCTCCTACGAGCAGTACTTC. Encoded protein: CASRRLGGTSYEQYF.

The V call is TRBV6-5, the J call TRBJ2-5; weak D call: TRBD2 (5 bases). This CDR3 has 13 residues. Deletions cut 6 bases from V and 0 bases from J, with 8 bases between. CDR1 is MNHEY and CDR2 is SVGAGI in the germline V gene. CDR3 sequence reads: CASRRGYQETQYF. In DNA, the CDR3 is TGTGCCAGCAGGAGAGGGTACCAAGAGACCCAGTACTTC.

DNA for the CDR3: TGTGCCAGCAGCGCCGGGACTAGCGGGGGGATCCGCACAGATACGCAGTATTTT. This encodes CASSAGTSGGIRTDTQYF. The J gene is TRBJ2-3, the V gene TRBV7-2; 15 bases match TRBD2. This CDR3 contains 18 residues. The V gene end was trimmed by 5 bases and the J gene end by 1 base; junction bases not matched to a gene: 7. The V gene's germline CDR1 is SGHTA and CDR2 FQGNSA.

The chain couples TRBV27 to TRBJ2-7; 8 positions match TRBD2. The trim removed 6 bases at V and 1 base at J, leaving 5 bases unmatched. This CDR3 comprises 14 residues. Germline CDR1 MNHEY, CDR2 SMNVEV (reference sequence). This CDR3 reads CASRPSGGSYEQYF. CDR3 nucleotides: TGTGCCAGCAGACCGAGCGGGGGTTCCTACGAGCAGTACTTC.

The V and J genes are TRBV4-2 and TRBJ2-7; the D is unclear. This CDR3 has 12 residues. V was trimmed by 4 bases and J by 6 bases, leaving 10 bases between them. Germline V CDR1 and CDR2: LGHNA, YNFKEQ. The CDR3 reads CASSPSPGEQYF. The CDR3 bases are TGTGCCAGCAGCCCGTCCCCAGGCGAGCAGTACTTC.

The V and J genes are TRBV7-2 and TRBJ2-3, with 9 bases matching TRBD2. The CDR3 runs to 15 residues. Trimming cost V 5 bases and J 4 bases; bases outside gene matches: 7. CDR1 is SGHTA and CDR2 is FQGNSA in the germline V gene. The DNA of the CDR3 is TGTGCCAGCAGCGGTGGTAGCGGGAGTTCAGATACGCAGTATTTT. Translating gives CASSGGSGSSDTQYF.

J is TRBJ1-2 and V is TRBV19; TRBD1 matches at 7 bases. Trimming removed 2 bases from V and 5 bases from J; junction bases left unmatched: 11. Germline CDR1 is LNHDA and CDR2 is SQIVND (reference sequence). CDR3 length: 16 amino acids. The CDR3 region is CASSIPTTGWRYGYTF. CDR3 bases: TGTGCCAGTAGTATACCGACGACAGGGTGGCGATATGGCTACACCTTC.

The rearrangement joins TRBV10-2 to TRBJ1-3; no definite D call. The CDR3 totals 16 residues. Per the germline V gene, CDR1 is WSHSY and CDR2 is SAAADI. Between the trimmed V and J ends, which lost 3 bases and 5 bases, there was a span of 17 bases. Written as DNA, the CDR3 is TGCGCCAGCAGTGAAGACATAACCTTTGTGAGAAACACCATATATTTT. Its translation: CASSEDITFVRNTIYF.

The chain links TRBV7-8 to TRBJ2-7; D unclear. CDR3 length: 16 residues. Germline assignment: CDR1 SGHVS and CDR2 FQNEAQ. Deletions cut 1 base from V and 3 bases from J, with 16 bases between. The CDR3 sequence is CASSLVISASFYEQYF. CDR3 nucleotides: TGTGCCAGCAGCTTAGTTATTTCAGCGAGTTTCTACGAGCAGTACTTC.

V gene TRBV20-1 combines with J gene TRBJ1-6; 8 nucleotides align to TRBD1. V lost 3 bases to trimming and J lost 9 bases; unmatched junction nucleotides: 7. The CDR3 is 14 amino acids. Germline assignment: CDR1 DFQATT and CDR2 SNEGSKA (reference sequence). CDR3 in DNA: TGCAGTGCTAGTACGACAGGGGAGAGTTCACCCCTCCACTTT. Its translation: CSASTTGESSPLHF.

V and J are TRBV7-9 and TRBJ2-3, with D tentatively TRBD1 (6 bases). Germline CDR1 and CDR2: SEHNR and FQNEAQ (reference sequence). CDR3 length equals 16 residues. Trimming stripped 4 bases from V and 2 bases from J, with 16 bases between. The chain's CDR3 is CASSSAQGSPTDTQYF. The CDR3 nucleotides read TGTGCCAGCAGCTCCGCGCAGGGGTCTCCCACAGATACGCAGTATTTT.

The chain is built from TRBV10-3 and TRBJ1-1; TRBD1 agrees at 12 bases. CDR3 length equals 16 residues. The germline V gene has CDR1 ENHRY and CDR2 SYGVKD. Trimming removed 6 bases from V and 2 bases from J; junction bases left unmatched: 7. CDR3 residues: CAISPGTGGTNTEAFF. CDR3 DNA sequence: TGTGCCATCAGCCCCGGGACAGGGGGCACCAACACTGAAGCTTTCTTT.